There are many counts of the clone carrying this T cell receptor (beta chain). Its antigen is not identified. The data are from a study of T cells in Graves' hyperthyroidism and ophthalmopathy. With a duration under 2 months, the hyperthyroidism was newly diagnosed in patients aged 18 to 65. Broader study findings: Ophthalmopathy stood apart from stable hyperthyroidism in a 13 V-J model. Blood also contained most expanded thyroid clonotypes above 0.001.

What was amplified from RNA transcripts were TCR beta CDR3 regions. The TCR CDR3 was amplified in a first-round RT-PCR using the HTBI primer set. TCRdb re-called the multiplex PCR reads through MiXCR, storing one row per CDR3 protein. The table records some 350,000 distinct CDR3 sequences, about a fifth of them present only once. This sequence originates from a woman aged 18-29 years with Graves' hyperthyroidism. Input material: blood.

CDR3 bases: TGTGCTAGTGGTTTGGTACGTTCGGGGACCCCGGCGCCCTACGAGCAGTACTTC. The encoded protein is CASGLVRSGTPAPYEQYF. The V and J genes are TRBV12-5 and TRBJ2-7; D might be TRBD1 or TRBD2, each matching 5 bases. The CDR3 length is 18 residues. Trimming stripped 0 bases from V and 2 bases from J, with 20 bases between. Germline V gene data show CDR1 as LGHNT and CDR2 as FRNRAP.